The 12 T cell receptor beta chains presented below share a single source sample, sequenced in a study of shared clonotypes between healthy human individuals. It was CD45RO-negative cells, positively selected for CCR7, that made up naive CD8 cells, with terminally differentiated effector memory CD45RA+ cells excluded. Some clones are missing from TCRdb's copy, which holds only in-frame ones; the method was immunoSEQ multiplex PCR. Found here are about 2.2 million clones, roughly 93% of them singletons; the top ten hold around 1.7%. Sequences were obtained from naive CD8+ T cells from PBMCs. The source of these receptors is a man aged 18 to 29 in good health. Some clones in this sample may be carry-over from other donors' samples.

J is TRBJ2-7 and V is TRBV16; D might be TRBD1 (5 bases). Deletions cut 2 bases from V and 2 bases from J, with 16 bases between. Per the germline V gene, CDR1 is KGHSY and CDR2 is FQNENV. CDR3 length equals 16 residues. Written as DNA, the CDR3 is TGTGCCAGCAGCCAACCGCAGAGACAGTCGACCTACGAGCAGTACTTC. Translated, it gives CASSQPQRQSTYEQYF.

This clone is a singleton in its sample. This chain connects TRBV5-1 to TRBJ2-1, with 7 bases aligning to TRBD2. The germline CDR1 and CDR2 sequences are SGHRS and YFSETQ. This CDR3 spans 16 amino acids. V lost 4 bases and J lost 1; bases outside the gene matches: 8. The DNA for the CDR3 is TGCGCCAGCAGCACCAGCGCGGGAGAGTCCTACAATGAGCAGTTCTTC. This sequence encodes CASSTSAGESYNEQFF. Together with reference TRBV5-1 and TRBJ2-1, the CDR3 gives the full variable domain: KAGVTQTPRYLIKTRGQQVTLSCSPISGHRSVSWYQQTPGQGLQFLFEYFSETQRNKGNFPGRFSGRQFSNSRSEMNVSTLELGDSALYLCASSTSAGESYNEQFFGPGTRLTVL.

J is TRBJ2-7 and V is TRBV29-1, with a tentative D call TRBD2 (6 bases). Trimming cost V 7 bases and J 3 bases, with 25 bases left between them. From germline, CDR1 is SQVTM and CDR2 ANQGSEA. The CDR3 sequence is 16 residues long. This CDR3 is CSAGIPLGGAVYEQYF. CDR3 in DNA: TGCAGCGCCGGGATCCCCCTCGGCGGGGCGGTCTACGAGCAGTACTTC.

J is TRBJ2-1 and V is TRBV5-6, with 9 positions matching TRBD1. The CDR3 extends over 14 amino acids. The V gene end was trimmed by 3 bases and the J gene end by 7 bases; junction bases not matched to a gene: 5. Looked up from germline, CDR1 is SGHDT and CDR2 is YYEEEE. The DNA of the CDR3 is TGTGCCAGCAGCTGGGACAGGGAGCTGAATGAGCAGTTCTTC. This sequence encodes CASSWDRELNEQFF.

This chain joins TRBV28 and TRBJ1-1, with D unresolved. Germline CDR1 and CDR2: MDHEN and SYDVKM. The CDR3 covers 12 residues. The V and J ends lost 1 base and 8 bases respectively, with 8 bases between them. CDR3 in DNA: TGTGCCAGCAGTTTATCCCCCCGGGAAGCTTTCTTT. It encodes CASSLSPREAFF.

The chain uses TRBV28 and TRBJ2-7, with D perhaps being TRBD1 or TRBD2 (5 bases each). This CDR3 spans 15 amino acids. Looked up from germline, CDR1 is MDHEN and CDR2 is SYDVKM. Trimming cost V 1 base and J 3 bases, with 13 bases left between them. DNA for the CDR3: TGTGCCAGCAGTTTATCGCCCCGGGACGGCTACGAGCAGTACTTC. It yields the protein CASSLSPRDGYEQYF.

The chain carries TRBV28 and TRBJ1-1; tentative D call: TRBD1 (6 bases). Trimming took 4 bases from V and 6 from J, leaving 15 bases between them. The germline CDR1 and CDR2 sequences are MDHEN and SYDVKM. This CDR3 spans 14 amino acids. The CDR3 nucleotides are TGTGCCAGCAGTTGGGGCGGGACATACGCTGAAGCTTTCTTT. Translated, it gives CASSWGGTYAEAFF. Looking up the rest from reference TRBV28 and TRBJ1-1 gives the full variable domain: DVKVTQSSRYLVKRTGEKVFLECVQDMDHENMFWYRQDPGLGLRLIYFSYDVKMKEKGDIPEGYSVSREKKERFSLILESASTNQTSMYLCASSWGGTYAEAFFGQGTRLTVV.

This clone occurred once. V usage is TRBV15 and J usage is TRBJ1-4, with 7 bases identical to TRBD1. Germline CDR1 is LNHNV and CDR2 is YYDKDF (reference sequence). J gave up 3 bases and V 2 bases, and 0 bases lay outside the gene matches. The CDR3 extends over 14 amino acids. CDR3 bases: TGTGCCACCAGCAGACAGGGGGCTAATGAAAAACTGTTTTTT. Amino acids: CATSRQGANEKLFF. Complete variable domain (other parts from reference TRBV15 and TRBJ1-4): DAMVIQNPRYQVTQFGKPVTLSCSQTLNHNVMYWYQQKSSQAPKLLFHYYDKDFNNEADTPDNFQSRRPNTSFCFLDIRSPGLGDTAMYLCATSRQGANEKLFFGSGTQLSVL.

This clone was seen once. The chain recombines TRBV27 with TRBJ2-2; tentatively, D is TRBD2 (5 bases). Per germline, CDR1 MNHEY and CDR2 SMNVEV (reference sequence). V shed 5 bases and J shed 0 bases, with 13 bases lying between them. The CDR3 has 16 residues. The CDR3 nucleotides read TGTGCCAGCAGTACGGACTGGGGAACGAACACCGGGGAGCTGTTTTTT. Protein sequence: CASSTDWGTNTGELFF.

The chain recombines TRBV4-1 with TRBJ2-2; D gene uncertain. Germline lookup yields CDR1 MGHRA and CDR2 YSYEKL. The CDR3 totals 15 residues. With 1 base removed from V and 0 bases from J, the gap between germline ends came to 6 bases. CDR3 sequence: CASSQVYPNTGELFF. The DNA of the CDR3 is TGCGCCAGCAGCCAAGTTTACCCGAACACCGGGGAGCTGTTTTTT.

V gene TRBV5-3 combines with J gene TRBJ1-1; weak D call: TRBD1 (5 bases). TRBV5-3 qualifies as an ORF whose function is uncertain. This CDR3 contains 15 residues. The V gene lost 5 bases and the J gene lost 6 bases, with 20 bases spanning the gap. CDR3 coding DNA: TGTGCCAGAAGGGGGTACGGACGGCGAGGGGCTGAAGCTTTCTTT. Amino acids: CARRGYGRRGAEAFF.

The CDR3 sequence is CASSESTGGYGYTF. In DNA form, the CDR3 reads TGTGCCAGCAGTGAGTCGACAGGTGGCTATGGCTACACCTTC. This sequence joins TRBV2 and TRBJ1-2, with a weak D call TRBD1 (6 bases). CDR3 length: 14 amino acids. Trimming cost V 3 bases and J 4 bases, with 12 bases left between them. In germline, CDR1 is SNHLY, CDR2 FYNNEI.